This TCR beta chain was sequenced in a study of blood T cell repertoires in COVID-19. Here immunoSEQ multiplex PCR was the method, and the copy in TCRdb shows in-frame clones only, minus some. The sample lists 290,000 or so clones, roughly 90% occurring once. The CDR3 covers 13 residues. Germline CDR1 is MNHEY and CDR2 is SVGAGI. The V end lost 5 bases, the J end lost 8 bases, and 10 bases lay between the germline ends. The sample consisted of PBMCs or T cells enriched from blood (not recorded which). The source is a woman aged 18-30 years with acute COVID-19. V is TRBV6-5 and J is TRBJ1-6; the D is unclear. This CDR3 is CASSNLADSPLHF. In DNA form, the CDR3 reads TGTGCCAGCAGTAACTTGGCGGATTCACCCCTCCACTTT.